This T cell receptor (beta chain) was sequenced in a study of T cell responses to AZD1222 COVID-19 vaccine. Study-level results: Sampled repertoires all dated from after the peak T cell response. Just five to seven people given AZD1222 tested seropositive at baseline. Unmutated variant regions are reportedly targeted by nearly half of spike-specific TCRs. Most donors were white British and more were female, and clonal diversity was possibly underestimated.

The CDR3 consists of 15 residues. Germline CDR1 and CDR2: SGHTA and FQGNSA. The V gene end was trimmed by 5 bases and the J gene end by 6 bases; junction bases not matched to a gene: 10. Details on this clone: The antigen is undetermined.

Measured with immunoSEQ multiplex PCR; TCRdb has only the in-frame clones, and not every one. Of more than 65,000 clones in the sample, approximately 87% were seen once. The clonotype comes from an adult who received the AZD1222 COVID-19 vaccine. This chain uses TRBV7-2 with TRBJ2-7; 10 bases line up with TRBD2. The material sequenced was peripheral blood, taken 28 days after the second AZD1222 dose. The CDR3 loop reads CASSQTSGPRGEQYF. The CDR3 DNA sequence: TGTGCCAGCAGCCAGACTAGCGGGCCTCGAGGCGAGCAGTACTTC.